This T cell receptor (beta chain) appears in the sequencing data of a study of blood T cell repertoires in COVID-19. Study-wide context: Collection of acute and convalescent COVID-19 samples took place in the United States, Italy and Spain. Nucleic acid was either cDNA or gDNA, and it came from T cells, B-cell-depleted T cells, or PBMCs.

A few counts support this clone. CDR1 is GTSNPN and CDR2 is SVGIG in the germline V gene (reference sequence). The J segment lost 8 bases and the V segment lost 5 bases, leaving 12 bases of the junction unmatched. The CDR3 is 14 residues long. In the authors' workflow: Estimation of nucleated cell counts was performed using reference gene primer amplification. The repertoire was sequenced with immunoSEQ multiplex PCR; TCRdb's copy has only in-frame clones and lacks some. That table gives V, J and clone size, and the DNA gave D and trimming. The sample yields 35,000 to 40,000 clones, approximately 80% seen once.

Material: peripheral blood. The origin of this receptor is a man between 45 and 60 years old with active or convalescent COVID-19. This chain uses TRBV30 with TRBJ1-2, with 9 nucleotides matching TRBD1. CDR3 sequence (DNA): TGTGCCTGGGGGGACAGGGTAATTTCGGGAGGCTACACCTTC. It encodes CAWGDRVISGGYTF.